Shown below are 15 T cell receptor beta chains from a single sample sequenced in a study of T cell clonotyping in hematopoietic cell transplantation. The protocol was immunoSEQ multiplex PCR, while the TCRdb copy is restricted to in-frame clones and leaves out a portion. The sample includes several thousand clones, about three quarters of them seen just once. The sequences come from peripheral blood mononuclear cells, collected 180 days after allogeneic stem cell transplant. The receptors come from a female patient in her fifties who had an allogeneic stem cell transplant from a related donor, so the T cells may come from the graft donor. Some clones in this sample may be carry-over from other donors' samples.

The J gene is TRBJ2-5, the V gene TRBV11-2, with 9 positions matching TRBD2. The CDR3 extends over 14 amino acids. CDR1 and CDR2 from the germline V gene are SGHAT and FQNNGV. The V segment lost 3 bases and the J segment 4 bases; nucleotides outside the gene matches: 3. The CDR3 region is CASSFATSGETQYF. DNA of the CDR3: TGTGCCAGCAGCTTTGCGACTAGCGGAGAGACCCAGTACTTC.

The rearrangement joins TRBV7-6 to TRBJ1-4; D is ambiguous. Trimming stripped 4 bases from V and 8 bases from J, with 11 bases between. CDR1 is SGHVS and CDR2 is FNYEAQ in the germline V gene. CDR3 length: 13 amino acids. In DNA, the CDR3 is TGTGCCAGCAGCTCCTCCTTGGGGGAAAAACTGTTTTTT. It specifies CASSSSLGEKLFF.

This chain links TRBV4-1 with TRBJ2-1; D uncertain. Germline values: CDR1 MGHRA, CDR2 YSYEKL. The CDR3 is made up of 14 amino acids. Trimming cost V 8 bases and J 1 base, with 12 bases left between them. CDR3 sequence (DNA): TGCGCCAGCTCCGGGCTGGGTTCCTACAATGAGCAGTTCTTC. It codes for CASSGLGSYNEQFF.

The gene calls are TRBV6-5 and TRBJ2-1, with TRBD2 matching 7 bases. Trimming removed 0 bases from V and 6 bases from J; junction bases left unmatched: 2. This CDR3 comprises 14 residues. Germline CDR1 and CDR2: MNHEY and SVGAGI. CDR3 nucleotides: TGTGCCAGCAGTTACTCGTGGGGGGGCAATGAGCAGTTCTTC. It is translated as CASSYSWGGNEQFF.

This clone has only a few counts. V gene TRBV6-5 combines with J gene TRBJ1-5, with 9 bases lining up with TRBD1. Per the germline V gene, CDR1 is MNHEY and CDR2 is SVGAGI. CDR3 length: 14 residues. V shed 6 bases, J shed 4 bases, and the junction held 4 bases outside the gene matches. The chain's CDR3 is CASSPGQGNQPQHF. The CDR3 DNA is TGTGCCAGCAGCCCCGGACAGGGGAATCAGCCCCAGCATTTT.

The chain links TRBV7-2 to TRBJ2-2; 9 bases align to TRBD1. Trimming took 3 bases from V and 5 from J; bases not matched to a gene: 7. Germline CDR1 and CDR2: SGHTA and FQGNSA. This CDR3 region has 16 residues. The CDR3 nucleotides are TGTGCCAGCAGCTTGAAGGGACAGGGAATAACCGGGGAGCTGTTTTTT. Protein: CASSLKGQGITGELFF.

The CDR3 region is CASSPDRVSYNEQFF. The DNA for the CDR3 is TGTGCCAGCAGCCCCGACAGGGTGAGCTACAATGAGCAGTTCTTC. V is TRBV5-6 and J is TRBJ2-1; TRBD1 agrees at 7 bases. There are 15 residues in the CDR3. Germline loops: CDR1 SGHDT, CDR2 YYEEEE. Trimming cost V 4 bases and J 3 bases; bases outside gene matches: 7.

The rearrangement joins TRBV14 to TRBJ1-2, with 9 nucleotides matching TRBD1. CDR3 length equals 14 residues. Germline-derived CDR1 and CDR2 are SGHDN and FVKESK. Trimming cost V 2 bases and J 8 bases; bases outside gene matches: 6. This CDR3 reads CASSQTQGARGYTF. In DNA, the CDR3 is TGTGCCAGCAGCCAAACACAGGGGGCAAGGGGCTACACCTTC.

The genes are TRBV7-9 and TRBJ1-2, with a possible D match to TRBD1 (6 bases). In germline, CDR1 is SEHNR, CDR2 FQNEAQ (reference sequence). V lost 6 bases, J lost 1 base, and 21 bases lay in between. The CDR3 extends over 17 amino acids. CDR3 residues: CASSRGAGQKNNYGYTF. DNA for the CDR3: TGTGCCAGCAGTCGGGGCGCAGGACAGAAAAATAACTATGGCTACACCTTC.

The chain carries TRBV6-6 and TRBJ2-1; TRBD2 might be the D (7 bases). Trimming left V 2 bases short and J 4 bases short, with 15 bases between. Germline V gives CDR1 MNHNY, CDR2 SVGAGI (reference sequence). This CDR3 has 16 amino acids. The DNA for the CDR3 is TGTGCCAGCAGTTACAGGGCGGGGGCCGTGTACAATGAGCAGTTCTTC. This codes for CASSYRAGAVYNEQFF.

The chain has TRBV28 and TRBJ1-3; D remains unclear. Trimming stripped 5 bases from V and 0 bases from J, with 14 bases between. From germline, CDR1 is MDHEN and CDR2 SYDVKM. This CDR3 is built from 16 residues. The CDR3 here is CASSPWAPYSGNTIYF. Here the CDR3 DNA reads TGTGCCAGCAGTCCATGGGCTCCCTACTCTGGAAACACCATATATTTT.

This clone was seen a single time. The V and J genes are TRBV7-9 and TRBJ1-6, with D hard to call. This CDR3 is built from 14 residues. CDR1 and CDR2 (germline): SEHNR, FQNEAQ (reference sequence). Trimming cost V 3 bases and J 5 bases, with 8 bases left between them. In DNA, the CDR3 is TGTGCCAGCAGCTTGTATACGGATAATTCACCCCTCCACTTT. Translated: CASSLYTDNSPLHF.

This clone was seen a few times. The genes are TRBV2 and TRBJ2-2; D unclear. The CDR3 consists of 11 residues. Germline assignment: CDR1 SNHLY and CDR2 FYNNEI. V dropped 5 bases and J dropped 6 bases, with 4 bases sitting between them. The CDR3 DNA sequence: TGTGCCAGCAGTTATGCCGGGGAGCTGTTTTTT. Translated, it gives CASSYAGELFF.

The chain carries TRBV10-1 and TRBJ2-7; a possible D gene is TRBD1 (7 bases). The CDR3 sequence is 15 residues long. CDR1 is WNHNN and CDR2 is SYGVQD in the germline V gene (reference sequence). V was cut by 9 bases and J by 3 bases, with 21 bases left in between. The CDR3 spells CARDLRAGGYYEQYF. CDR3 nucleotides: TGCGCCAGGGATCTAAGGGCAGGGGGGTACTACGAGCAGTACTTC.

The chain combines TRBV11-3 with TRBJ1-1; no definite D call. Germline V CDR1 and CDR2: SGHNT, YENEEA. The CDR3 is 13 residues long. Deletions cut 0 bases from V and 5 bases from J, with 7 bases between. DNA of the CDR3: TGTGCCAGCAGCTTAGACGACGGAACTGAAGCTTTCTTT. As protein: CASSLDDGTEAFF. The complete variable domain, with remaining parts taken from reference TRBV11-3 and TRBJ1-1, reads EAGVVQSPRYKIIEKKQPVAFWCNPISGHNTLYWYLQNLGQGPELLIRYENEEAVDDSQLPKDRFSAERLKGVDSTLKIQPAELGDSAVYLCASSLDDGTEAFFGQGTRLTVV.